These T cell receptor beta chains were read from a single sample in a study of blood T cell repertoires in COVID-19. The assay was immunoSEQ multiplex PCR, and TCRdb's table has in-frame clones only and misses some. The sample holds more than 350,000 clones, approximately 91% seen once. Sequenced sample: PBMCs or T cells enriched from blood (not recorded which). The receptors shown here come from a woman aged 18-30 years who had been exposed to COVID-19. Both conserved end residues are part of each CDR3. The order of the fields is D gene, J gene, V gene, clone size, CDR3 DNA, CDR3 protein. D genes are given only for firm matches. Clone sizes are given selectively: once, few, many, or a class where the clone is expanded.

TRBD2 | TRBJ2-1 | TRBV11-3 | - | TGTGCCAGCAGCTTACGGTTAGCGGGGGAATACAATGAGCAGTTCTTC | CASSLRLAGEYNEQFF
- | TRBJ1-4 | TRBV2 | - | TGTGCCAGCAGAGGGGATTTAAATGAAAAACTGTTTTTT | CASRGDLNEKLFF
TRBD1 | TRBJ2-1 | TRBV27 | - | TGTGCCAGCAGATGGACAGGGGCCAATGAGCAGTTCTTC | CASRWTGANEQFF
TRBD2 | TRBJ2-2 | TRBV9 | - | TGTGCCAGCAGCTCTAGCGGGGGGAACACCGGGGAGCTGTTTTTT | CASSSSGGNTGELFF
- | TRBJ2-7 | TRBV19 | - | TGTGCCAGTAGTATTACAGGGAATGCCAACGAGCAGTACTTC | CASSITGNANEQYF
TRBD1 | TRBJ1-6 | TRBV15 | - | TGTGCCACCAGCACTAGTCCATGGGACAGGGAGGATACCCTCCACTTT | CATSTSPWDREDTLHF
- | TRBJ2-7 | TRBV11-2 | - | TGTGCCAGCAGCCCGTCACAGGGAACTGTGGGTTACGAGCAGTACTTC | CASSPSQGTVGYEQYF
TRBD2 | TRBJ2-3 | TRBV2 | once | TGTGCCAGTAGGGCCGTGAGACTAGCCCTCTCAGATACGCAGTATTTT | CASRAVRLALSDTQYF
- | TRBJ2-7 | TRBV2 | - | TGTGCCAGCAGTGATCCGGGGGGCGAAGACGAGCAGTACTTC | CASSDPGGEDEQYF
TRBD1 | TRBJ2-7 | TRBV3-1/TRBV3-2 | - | TGTGCCAGCAGCCAAAATACCGGGACAGCATACGAGCAGTACTTC | CASSQNTGTAYEQYF
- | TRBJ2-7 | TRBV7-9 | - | TGTGCCAGCAGCCAGGGGATGGGCCCTAGCGAGCAGTACTTC | CASSQGMGPSEQYF
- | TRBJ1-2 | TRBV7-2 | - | TGTGCCAGCAGCCCGCCGGGACAAAGCTATGGCTACACCTTC | CASSPPGQSYGYTF
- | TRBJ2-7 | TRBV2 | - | TGTGCCAGCAGTGAAGGACAGGCTCCCTACCCTGGGCAGTACTTC | CASSEGQAPYPGQYF
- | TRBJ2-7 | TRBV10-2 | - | TGCGCCAGCACCCGGGGGACGATGGGCGAGACCTACGAGCAGTACTTC | CASTRGTMGETYEQYF
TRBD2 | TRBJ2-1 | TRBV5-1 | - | TGCGCCAGCAGCTTATATCTAGCGGGAATCAACAATGAGCAGTTCTTC | CASSLYLAGINNEQFF
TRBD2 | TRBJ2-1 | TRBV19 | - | TGTGCCAGTAGTATAGATGGGATAGCGGGAGGGCTTTTAAGGGACGAGCAGTTCTTC | CASSIDGIAGGLLRDEQFF
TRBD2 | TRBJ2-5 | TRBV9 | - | TGTGCCAGCAGCGTAACTCACGGGCTAGCGGGGGCCCCGGACCAAGAGACCCAGTACTTC | CASSVTHGLAGAPDQETQYF